This T cell receptor (beta chain) was found in a study of blood T cell repertoires in COVID-19. Background on the study: Samples taken during acute and convalescent COVID-19 were collected in the United States, Italy and Spain.

Libraries were prepared by immunoSEQ multiplex PCR; TCRdb keeps only in-frame clonotypes and omits some of them. The repertoire consists of 150,000 or so clones, with approximately 84% occurring once and the leading ten covering approximately 4%. Germline CDR1 reads SGHDT; CDR2 reads YYEEEE. Trimming cost V 0 bases and J 10 bases, with 7 bases left between them. This CDR3 has 12 amino acids. The sample consisted of peripheral blood. The V call is TRBV5-6, the J call TRBJ2-2; D not certain. This receptor was obtained from a woman aged 55-70 years with acute or convalescent COVID-19. CDR3 residues: CASSLDTPELFF. The CDR3 DNA is TGTGCCAGCAGCTTGGACACCCCGGAGCTGTTTTTT.